This T cell receptor (beta chain) was captured in a study of cytomegalovirus exposure and HLA in healthy donors. General study results and limits: Some 150 TCR beta chains were listed as cytomegalovirus-associated. Data from an earlier analysis indicated that most TCR beta V segments were productive either about 87% or about 30% of the time.

V lost 5 bases to trimming and J lost 4 bases; unmatched junction nucleotides: 6. Germline-derived CDR1 and CDR2 are LNHDA and SQIVND (reference sequence). This CDR3 contains 16 residues. There were likely unrecorded immune exposures, though donors were nominally healthy when sampled. Vbeta (60) and Jbeta (13) primers were used in the PCR. Original processing notes: There were some 87 million unique TCR beta chains by a later count, and about 12 million of them were shared. Measured with immunoSEQ multiplex PCR; TCRdb has only the in-frame clones, and not every one. V and J calls and clone size come straight from that table; D and trimming were deduced from the DNA. The table has around 150,000 clones, around 80% seen once. Of note for this clone: The antigen is unknown.

The rearrangement uses TRBV19 and TRBJ2-1; 12 nucleotides align to TRBD2. The sequenced material came from PBMCs. This TCR derives from a man aged 40-49 years in good health and CMV-seropositive. The CDR3 is CASSLRTSGIYNEQFF. CDR3 nucleotides: TGTGCCAGTAGTCTTAGGACTAGCGGGATATACAATGAGCAGTTCTTC.